One and the same sample provided the 15 T cell receptor beta chains below, sequenced in a study of blood T cell repertoires in COVID-19 (dated by TCRdb to the early 2020s). Receptor amplification or capture employed the immunoSEQ multiplex PCR assay. Not all clones reach the TCRdb copy of this immuneACCESS table, which keeps in-frame sequences only. Checked studies attribute under half of the gap to unresolved V genes and leave the rest unexplained. The sample table records roughly 130,000 clones; approximately 90% of these occur just once. The ten top clones hold roughly 2.5% of the sample. The specimen was peripheral blood. All receptors derive from a human donor with COVID-19, enrolled during active disease. The donor label of this sample is uncertain.

The chain employs TRBV6-5 and TRBJ2-7, with 7 bases matching TRBD2. Unmatched junction bases numbered 8, after V lost 6 bases and J lost 6 bases. The CDR3 contains 13 residues. The germline gives CDR1 MNHEY, CDR2 SVGAGI. The chain's CDR3 is CASSPGGSGEQYF. The CDR3 nucleotides are TGTGCCAGCAGCCCGGGGGGTTCCGGCGAGCAGTACTTC.

This clone was observed once. The rearrangement uses TRBV6-1 and TRBJ2-2, with D unresolved. Deletions cut 0 bases from V and 3 bases from J, with 8 bases between. The CDR3 loop spans 15 amino acids. Germline lookup yields CDR1 MNHNS and CDR2 SASEGT. The CDR3 nucleotides read TGTGCCAGCAGTGAAGCGCCCCAGGACACCGGGGAGCTGTTTTTT. Translated, it gives CASSEAPQDTGELFF.

This chain links TRBV6-5 with TRBJ2-1; TRBD2 matches at 10 bases. CDR1 MNHEY and CDR2 SVGAGI come from the germline V gene. The J segment lost 2 bases and the V segment lost 7 bases, leaving 5 bases of the junction unmatched. The CDR3 loop spans 15 amino acids. CDR3 protein: CASTSTSGAYNEQFF. The CDR3 DNA is TGTGCCAGCACCTCAACTAGCGGGGCCTACAATGAGCAGTTCTTC.

V gene TRBV5-1 combines with J gene TRBJ2-5; D is ambiguous. The CDR3 is made up of 16 amino acids. Trimming took off 0 bases at V and 4 bases at J, with 16 bases between the two ends. Germline V gives CDR1 SGHRS, CDR2 YFSETQ. The CDR3: CASSLVAAATLETQYF. Here the CDR3 DNA reads TGCGCCAGCAGCTTGGTTGCGGCAGCAACGTTAGAGACCCAGTACTTC.

This sequence joins TRBV7-9 and TRBJ1-1; tentatively, D is TRBD1 (6 bases). CDR3 length: 14 residues. Looked up from germline, CDR1 is SEHNR and CDR2 is FQNEAQ (reference sequence). Trimming removed 2 bases from V and 6 bases from J, with 13 bases in between. CDR3 residues: CASSLLDRYSEAFF. Written as DNA, the CDR3 is TGTGCCAGCAGCTTACTCGACAGGTACTCTGAAGCTTTCTTT.

The V gene is TRBV9, the J gene TRBJ1-2; no firm D call. V was cut by 0 bases and J by 7 bases, with 7 bases left in between. This CDR3 comprises 12 residues. From germline, CDR1 is SGDLS and CDR2 YYNGEE. The CDR3 nucleotides read TGTGCCAGCAGCGTAGGAGTAAGTGGCTACACCTTC. Its translation: CASSVGVSGYTF.

The count of this clone is one. CDR3 region: CASSLAPSSENIQYF. The CDR3 coding sequence is TGCGCCAGCAGCTTGGCCCCTAGCTCGGAAAACATTCAGTACTTC. The chain has TRBV5-1 and TRBJ2-4; possible D gene TRBD2, 5 bases. The germline gives CDR1 SGHRS, CDR2 YFSETQ. V was clipped by 0 bases and J by 5 bases, with 12 bases between them. This CDR3 has 15 amino acids.

This chain connects TRBV1 to TRBJ1-6. TRBV1 is termed a pseudogene. CDR3 size: 16 residues. The CDR3 sequence is CTSSQDFVRFGSPLHF. The CDR3 nucleotides read TGCACCAGCAGCCAAGATTTCGTGAGGTTTGGGTCACCCCTCCACTTT.

The chain's CDR3 is CASSGPGAYEQYF. As DNA, the CDR3 is TGTGCCAGCAGCGGGCCAGGGGCCTACGAGCAGTACTTC. The J gene is TRBJ2-7, the V gene TRBV11-2, with D perhaps matching TRBD1 (6 bases). The CDR3 totals 13 residues. V lost 5 bases and J lost 2, with 10 bases in between. Germline V gene sequence: CDR1 SGHAT, CDR2 FQNNGV.

This CDR3 is CASSPYLDRAATVEQYF. The CDR3 DNA reads as TGTGCCAGCAGCCCATACCTGGACAGGGCTGCTACAGTAGAGCAGTACTTC. The chain recombines TRBV9 with TRBJ2-7; 8 bases line up with TRBD1. The length of the CDR3 is 17 residues. V lost 4 bases and J lost 7; bases outside the gene matches: 19. CDR1 is SGDLS and CDR2 is YYNGEE in the germline V gene.

The chain combines TRBV11-2 with TRBJ2-3; D is unclear. CDR3 size: 12 residues. CDR1 SGHAT and CDR2 FQNNGV come from the germline V gene. The V end was cut by 5 bases, the J end by 2 bases, with 5 bases between. CDR3 loop: CASSLNTDTQYF. The CDR3 DNA reads as TGTGCCAGCAGCCTAAACACAGATACGCAGTATTTT.

The rearrangement joins TRBV2 to TRBJ1-2, with 7 bases that match TRBD1. Trimming cost V 8 bases and J 3 bases; bases outside gene matches: 9. The germline CDR1 and CDR2 sequences are SNHLY and FYNNEI. The length of the CDR3 is 14 residues. CDR3 in amino acids: CASGRQGADYGYTF. In DNA form, the CDR3 reads TGTGCCAGCGGACGACAGGGAGCTGACTATGGCTACACCTTC.

This chain uses TRBV29-1 with TRBJ2-3; D possibly corresponds to TRBD2 (6 bases). Germline V lookup: CDR1 SQVTM, CDR2 ANQGSEA. The ends were cut back, 1 base at V and 7 bases at J, with 12 bases in the middle. The CDR3 is 13 amino acids. The CDR3 nucleotides read TGCAGCGTTGAAGGGGGGGACGGTCATACGCAGTATTTT. This translates into CSVEGGDGHTQYF.

The V gene is TRBV7-9, the J gene TRBJ2-7; 8 bases map to TRBD1. The CDR3 is 14 amino acids. The V and J ends lost 3 bases and 5 bases, in that order; junction bases with no gene match: 6. Germline V gene lookup returns CDR1 SEHNR and CDR2 FQNEAQ (reference sequence). CDR3 in amino acids: CASSFMQGADEQYF. In DNA, the CDR3 is TGTGCCAGCAGCTTCATGCAGGGGGCGGACGAGCAGTACTTC.

J is TRBJ1-4 and V is TRBV5-1; D is unresolved. Trimming removed 3 bases from V and 4 bases from J, with 10 bases in between. Per germline, CDR1 SGHRS and CDR2 YFSETQ. There are 14 residues in the CDR3. CDR3 amino acids: CASSYGEVNEKLFF. DNA for the CDR3: TGCGCCAGCAGCTATGGTGAGGTTAATGAAAAACTGTTTTTT.